These 12 T cell receptor beta chains were all obtained from the same sample, sequenced in a study of technical replicates of blood from several donors. TCRdb's copy holds only in-frame clones and misses some; the assay was immunoSEQ multiplex PCR. The sample holds tens of thousands of clones, around 93% seen once. What was sequenced was T cells isolated from PBMCs. All receptors come from a human donor in good health.

V and J are TRBV19 and TRBJ2-1; D is unclear. CDR1 and CDR2 (germline): LNHDA, SQIVND (reference sequence). Trimming pared 3 bases from V and 2 bases from J, leaving 8 bases between. The CDR3 is 14 residues long. CDR3 in DNA: TGTGCCAGTAGTATGGCGGCTGCCTACAATGAGCAGTTCTTC. Its translation: CASSMAAAYNEQFF. Together with reference TRBV19 and TRBJ2-1, the CDR3 gives the full variable domain: DGGITQSPKYLFRKEGQNVTLSCEQNLNHDAMYWYRQDPGQGLRLIYYSQIVNDFQKGDIAEGYSVSREKKESFPLTVTSAQKNPTAFYLCASSMAAAYNEQFFGPGTRLTVL.

This rearrangement joins TRBV18 to TRBJ2-1; 8 bases map to TRBD1. The CDR3 consists of 14 residues. Germline assignment: CDR1 KGHSH and CDR2 LQKENI. V was pared by 3 bases and J by 10 bases, with 8 bases of the junction left unmatched. CDR3: CASSPGQEGDEQFF. CDR3 DNA: TGTGCCAGCTCACCGGGACAGGAGGGGGACGAGCAGTTCTTC.

The rearrangement joins TRBV7-3 to TRBJ2-7; the match to TRBD2 covers 7 bases. Germline V gene sequence: CDR1 SGHTA, CDR2 FQGTGA. The V and J ends lost 6 bases and 0 bases, in that order; junction bases with no gene match: 5. The CDR3 runs to 14 residues. The CDR3 DNA reads TGTGCCAGCAGTCCTAGCGGTAACTCCTACGAGCAGTACTTC. Translating gives CASSPSGNSYEQYF.

V and J are TRBV7-6 and TRBJ1-1; D is possibly TRBD1 (6 bases). The CDR3 contains 14 residues. CDR1 SGHVS and CDR2 FNYEAQ come from the germline V gene. Trimming took off 2 bases at V and 7 bases at J, with 14 bases between the two ends. CDR3 nucleotides: TGTGCCAGCAGCTTATATGATGGGGGCGGTGAAGCTTTCTTT. Protein product: CASSLYDGGGEAFF.

V and J are TRBV7-8 and TRBJ2-1; D is perhaps TRBD2 (6 bases). CDR1 and CDR2 (germline): SGHVS, FQNEAQ. This CDR3 region has 14 residues. Trimming pared 5 bases from V and 8 bases from J, leaving 16 bases between. CDR3 bases: TGTGCCAGCAGCCCCACTAGCACGATGTATGAGCAGTTCTTC. Translated: CASSPTSTMYEQFF.

V is TRBV11-3 and J is TRBJ1-1, with D unresolved. This CDR3 is 13 amino acids long. Germline values: CDR1 SGHNT, CDR2 YENEEA. The V and J ends lost 2 bases and 3 bases respectively, with 7 bases between them. As DNA, the CDR3 is TGTGCCAGCAGCTTATTCGGGGACACTGAAGCTTTCTTT. It translates to CASSLFGDTEAFF.

This clone was observed a single time. The chain uses TRBV27 and TRBJ2-7; 7 bases fit TRBD2. V lost 3 bases to trimming and J lost 3 bases; unmatched junction nucleotides: 8. Germline loops: CDR1 MNHEY, CDR2 SMNVEV (reference sequence). This CDR3 contains 15 residues. The CDR3 here is CASSLGGNQGYEQYF. CDR3 coding DNA: TGTGCCAGCAGTTTGGGAGGGAACCAAGGCTACGAGCAGTACTTC.

This clone was found once. This chain uses TRBV5-6 with TRBJ2-7; 8 nucleotides agree with TRBD2. Germline assignment: CDR1 SGHDT and CDR2 YYEEEE. The CDR3 covers 13 residues. V shed 4 bases and J 2 bases; nucleotides not matched to a gene: 2. CDR3 DNA: TGTGCCAGCAGCCGACTAGCGACCTACGAGCAGTACTTC. Amino acid sequence: CASSRLATYEQYF.

J is TRBJ2-3 and V is TRBV10-3; D is uncertain. The CDR3 spans 13 residues. The germline V gene encodes CDR1 ENHRY and CDR2 SYGVKD. Trimming pared 3 bases from V and 0 bases from J, leaving 4 bases between. CDR3 residues: CAISDRSTDTQYF. The CDR3 DNA reads TGTGCCATCAGTGATCGGAGCACAGATACGCAGTATTTT.

The J gene is TRBJ2-1, the V gene TRBV9, with TRBD2 matching 13 bases. Germline V CDR1 and CDR2: SGDLS, YYNGEE. CDR3 length: 16 amino acids. The ends lost 2 bases at V and 4 bases at J; junction bases unmatched: 3. CDR3 coding DNA: TGTGCCAGCAGCGTGGGGACTAGCGGGAAGTACAATGAGCAGTTCTTC. As protein: CASSVGTSGKYNEQFF.

The rearrangement joins TRBV5-4 to TRBJ2-1, with 8 bases aligning to TRBD2. Unmatched junction bases numbered 7, after V lost 4 bases and J lost 4 bases. This CDR3 region has 15 residues. Germline CDR1 is SGHNT and CDR2 is YYREEE (reference sequence). CDR3 amino acids: CASSPRTSLYNEQFF. The CDR3 DNA reads TGTGCCAGCAGCCCCCGGACTAGCCTGTACAATGAGCAGTTCTTC.

The J gene is TRBJ1-2, the V gene TRBV2, with 7 bases lining up with TRBD1. Germline V gene data show CDR1 as SNHLY and CDR2 as FYNNEI. After removal of 6 bases from V and 4 bases from J, the junction contained 2 bases not matched to a gene. This CDR3 region has 12 residues. The CDR3 bases are TGTGCCAGCAGGACAGGGTCCTATGGCTACACCTTC. Encoded protein: CASRTGSYGYTF.